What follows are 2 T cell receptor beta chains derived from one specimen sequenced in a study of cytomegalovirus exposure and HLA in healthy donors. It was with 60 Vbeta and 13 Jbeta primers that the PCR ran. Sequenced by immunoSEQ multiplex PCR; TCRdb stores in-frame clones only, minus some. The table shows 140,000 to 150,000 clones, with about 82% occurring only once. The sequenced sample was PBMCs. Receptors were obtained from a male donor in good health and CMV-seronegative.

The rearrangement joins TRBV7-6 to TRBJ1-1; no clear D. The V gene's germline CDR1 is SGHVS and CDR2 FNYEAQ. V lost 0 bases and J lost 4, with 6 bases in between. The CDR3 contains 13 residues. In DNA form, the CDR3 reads TGTGCCAGCAGCTTAGCGTCGGGCACTGAAGCTTTCTTT. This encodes CASSLASGTEAFF.

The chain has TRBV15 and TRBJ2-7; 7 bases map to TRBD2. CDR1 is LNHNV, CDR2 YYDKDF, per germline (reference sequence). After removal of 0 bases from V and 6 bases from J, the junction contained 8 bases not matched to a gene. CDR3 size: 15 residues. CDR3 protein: CATSRDPGRAGEQYF. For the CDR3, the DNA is TGTGCCACCAGCAGAGATCCGGGGAGGGCAGGCGAGCAGTACTTC. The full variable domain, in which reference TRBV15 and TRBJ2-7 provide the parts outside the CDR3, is DAMVIQNPRYQVTQFGKPVTLSCSQTLNHNVMYWYQQKSSQAPKLLFHYYDKDFNNEADTPDNFQSRRPNTSFCFLDIRSPGLGDTAMYLCATSRDPGRAGEQYFGPGTRLTVT.